The 30 T cell receptor beta chains below come from one sample, sequenced in a study of blood T cell repertoires in acute mononucleosis. Using immunoSEQ multiplex PCR, the repertoire was profiled, and TCRdb retains in-frame clones only, with some absent. This table holds 7,700 or so clones, less than 30% found once. The time point: acute infectious mononucleosis, at clinical presentation within 2 weeks of symptom onset (visit 1). The specimen was EBV YVL epitope tetramer+ CD8+ T cells sorted from PBMCs, collected during acute infectious mononucleosis. Subset noted: CD8 T cells binding a tetramer with EBV BRLF1 109-117 peptide (YVL-BR). These receptors were obtained from a young woman with infectious mononucleosis caused by EBV.

This clone ranks as medium-sized (0.01 to 0.1%). The same CDR3 can be traced to other DNA sequences in this sample. V usage is TRBV6-5 and J usage is TRBJ2-5; a possible D gene is TRBD1 (6 bases). V was cut by 2 bases and J by 1 base, with 11 bases left in between. The CDR3 totals 15 residues. Germline values: CDR1 MNHEY, CDR2 SVGAGI. CDR3 protein: CASSYLRGSQETQYF. The DNA for the CDR3 is TGTGCCAGCAGTTACCTCAGGGGTTCCCAAGAGACCCAGTACTTC.

This chain links TRBV5-5 with TRBJ2-7; D is perhaps TRBD2 (6 bases). The germline gives CDR1 SGHKS, CDR2 YYEKEE (reference sequence). Trimming cost V 4 bases and J 7 bases, with 9 bases left between them. This CDR3 is built from 11 residues. The CDR3 DNA is TGTGCCAGCAGCATTAGCGGTGAGCAGTACTTC. Amino acids: CASSISGEQYF.

On this clone itself: This may arise from a read error, as a much more abundant clone is one base away. The chain couples TRBV13 to TRBJ2-2; D could derive from TRBD1 or TRBD2 (5 bases each). V lost 5 bases to trimming and J lost 8 bases, with 27 bases between them. The CDR3 covers 18 residues. The germline V gene has CDR1 PRHDT and CDR2 FYEKMQ (reference sequence). CDR3 bases: TGTGCCAGCAGCCCCCTTGTTGGTACGGGACCAACGAGTGGGGAGCTGTTTTTT. As protein: CASSPLVGTGPTSGELFF.

Only a few counts were recorded for this clone. This chain connects TRBV6-5 to TRBJ2-7; tentatively, D is TRBD2 (6 bases). V lost 6 bases and J 5 bases, leaving 20 bases between the germline ends. This CDR3 region has 15 residues. CDR1 is MNHEY, CDR2 SVGAGI, per germline. In DNA, the CDR3 is TGTGCCAGCAGCTTAACCGGGAGAGGCGACCACGAGCAGTACTTC. As protein: CASSLTGRGDHEQYF.

This clone was seen a few times. This sequence joins TRBV11-3 and TRBJ2-1; D may be TRBD2 (5 bases). From germline, CDR1 is SGHNT and CDR2 YENEEA. The CDR3 spans 13 residues. V was clipped by 0 bases and J by 5 bases, with 5 bases between them. The CDR3 bases are TGTGCCAGCAGCTTAGACGGGGACAATGAGCAGTTCTTC. It is translated as CASSLDGDNEQFF.

This clone occurred a few times. This chain joins TRBV7-6 and TRBJ2-5; D possibly corresponds to TRBD2 (6 bases). Germline V gives CDR1 SGHVS, CDR2 FNYEAQ. The CDR3 runs to 15 residues. V dropped 5 bases and J dropped 1 base, with 14 bases sitting between them. The CDR3 is CASSGPGRSQETQYF. Here the CDR3 DNA reads TGTGCCAGCAGCGGACCGGGGAGGAGCCAAGAGACCCAGTACTTC.

Only a few counts were recorded for this clone. A much larger clone differs from this one at a single base, so this may be a read error. The chain is built from TRBV11-2 and TRBJ2-5, with D perhaps being TRBD1 or TRBD2 (6 bases each). There are 15 residues in the CDR3. Per germline, CDR1 SGHAT and CDR2 FQNNGV. CDR3 loop: CASSPYLGGQGTQYF. CDR3 DNA: TGTGCCAGCAGCCCTTATTTGGGGGGCCAAGGGACCCAGTACTTC.

This clone appeared a single time. The sample has other DNA sequences that encode this CDR3 too. The gene calls are TRBV11-2 and TRBJ2-5; possible D gene TRBD2, 6 bases. CDR3 length: 14 residues. The germline V gene has CDR1 SGHAT and CDR2 FQNNGV. V was shortened by 10 bases and J by 2 bases, with 17 bases between the two germline ends. In DNA form, the CDR3 reads TGTGCCATGAGGGAATTGGCGGGGCAAGAGACCCAGTACTTC. Translation: CAMRELAGQETQYF.

Comments on this clone: This likely came from a read error, as a far larger clone is one base away. J is TRBJ2-2 and V is TRBV5-1; TRBD1 matches at 9 bases. This CDR3 comprises 19 residues. Trimming removed 3 bases from V and 3 bases from J; junction bases left unmatched: 15. Germline values: CDR1 SGHRS, CDR2 YFSETQ. The chain's CDR3 is CASSSPRGTGGRDTGELFF. In DNA, the CDR3 is TGCGCCAGCAGCTCCCCTAGGGGAACAGGGGGCAGAGACACCGGGGAGCTGTTTTTT. The full variable domain, with the rest looked up from reference TRBV5-1 and TRBJ2-2, is KAGVTQTPRYLIKTRGQQVTLSCSPISGHRSVSWYQQTPGQGLQFLFEYFSETQRNKGNFPGRFSGRQFSNSRSEMNVSTLELGDSALYLCASSSPRGTGGRDTGELFFGEGSRLTVL.

The rearrangement links TRBV5-6 to TRBJ2-5; 10 bases fit TRBD2. The CDR3 loop spans 16 amino acids. Germline V gene lookup returns CDR1 SGHDT and CDR2 YYEEEE. Trimming cost V 5 bases and J 2 bases; bases outside gene matches: 9. The CDR3, as DNA: TGTGCCAGCAGTGACTCACCACTAGCGGGGCAAGAGACCCAGTACTTC. Translation gives CASSDSPLAGQETQYF.

The rearrangement joins TRBV4-3 to TRBJ1-4; TRBD1 agrees at 7 bases. The germline V gene encodes CDR1 LGHNA and CDR2 YSLEER. CDR3 size: 15 residues. Trimming cost V 3 bases and J 1 base; bases outside gene matches: 2. The CDR3 here is CASSHRQGTNEKLFF. In DNA form, the CDR3 reads TGCGCCAGCAGCCACCGACAGGGAACTAATGAAAAACTGTTTTTT.

The gene calls are TRBV28 and TRBJ2-1, with TRBD2 identical over 10 bases. CDR3 length: 16 amino acids. Trimming at V came to 6 bases and at J to 8 bases, leaving 13 bases not matched to a gene. The V gene's germline CDR1 is MDHEN and CDR2 SYDVKM. CDR3 DNA: TGTGCCAGCAGCTCGCTTCCTAGCGGGGGATCGTATGAGCAGTTCTTC. This translates into CASSSLPSGGSYEQFF.

About this clone itself: Given a far larger clone just one base away, this is likely a sequencing read error. The sample carries other DNA sequences with the same CDR3. CDR3 in DNA: TGTGCCAGCAGTTTAAGGGGGGGTGGGTACGAGCAGTACTTC. As protein: CASSLRGGGYEQYF. V usage is TRBV11-2 and J usage is TRBJ2-7; D may be TRBD2 (7 bases). The CDR3 is 14 residues long. CDR1 is SGHAT and CDR2 is FQNNGV in the germline V gene. V dropped 6 bases and J dropped 4 bases, with 16 bases sitting between them.

This clone appeared once. The CDR3 is CATSKKRGQGGSYEQYF. In nucleotides, the CDR3 is TGTGCCACCAGCAAAAAAAGGGGGCAGGGGGGCTCCTACGAGCAGTACTTC. The rearrangement joins TRBV15 to TRBJ2-7, with a weak D call TRBD1 (7 bases). Trimming removed 4 bases at V and 0 bases at J, with 19 bases between. CDR3 size: 17 residues. The germline V gene encodes CDR1 LNHNV and CDR2 YYDKDF (reference sequence).

In regard to this clone: A read error likely explains this, since a far larger clone differs by one base. This chain connects TRBV30 to TRBJ2-2; 11 bases fit TRBD2. The CDR3 extends over 16 amino acids. Germline V lookup: CDR1 GTSNPN, CDR2 SVGIG (reference sequence). The CDR3 DNA reads as TGTACCTGGTCCGTTTTAGCGGGAGGGACCACCGGGGAGCTGTTTTTT. Amino acids: CTWSVLAGGTTGELFF. The full variable domain, completed using reference TRBV30 and TRBJ2-2, is SQTIHQWPATLVQPVGSPLSLECTVEGTSNPNLYWYRQAAGRGLQLLFYSVGIGQISSEVPQNLSASRPQDRQFILSSKKLLLSDSGFYLCTWSVLAGGTTGELFFGEGSRLTVL.

A word on this clone: This CDR3 fails to terminate in the conserved phenylalanine or tryptophan, so it likely reflects a read error. The rearrangement uses TRBV27 and TRBJ2-7; D call uncertain. Trimming stripped 5 bases from V and 4 bases from J, with 12 bases between. CDR1 MNHEY and CDR2 SMNVEV come from the germline V gene (reference sequence). The CDR3 loop spans 13 amino acids. The CDR3 DNA sequence: TGTGCCAGCAGTCGGACCCCTTCGTACGAGCAGTACTCC. This translates into CASSRTPSYEQYS.

This clone was detected a few times. The chain combines TRBV2 with TRBJ2-5, with TRBD2 as a possible D gene (6 bases). This CDR3 is 17 amino acids long. Looked up from germline, CDR1 is SNHLY and CDR2 is FYNNEI. V was cut by 5 bases and J by 4 bases, with 23 bases left in between. The CDR3 coding sequence is TGTGCCAGCAGTAGTACTTACCCCGGGAGTGTTGGAGAGACCCAGTACTTC. Translated: CASSSTYPGSVGETQYF.

The genes are TRBV27 and TRBJ2-7; 10 nucleotides match TRBD2. CDR1 is MNHEY and CDR2 is SMNVEV in the germline V gene (reference sequence). The CDR3 is 15 residues long. The V segment lost 6 bases and the J segment 6 bases; nucleotides outside the gene matches: 11. The CDR3 nucleotides are TGTGCCAGCAGCACATATAGCGGGAGGACGCCCGAGCAGTACTTC. It yields the protein CASSTYSGRTPEQYF.

This clone was observed a handful of times. Relative to the germline gene, one junction end is altered; a read error may explain this. The J gene is TRBJ2-7, the V gene TRBV7-2, with TRBD1 as a possible D gene (6 bases). The CDR3 is 15 amino acids. CDR1 is SGHTA and CDR2 is FQGNSA in the germline V gene. The CDR3 reads CASSQEGQLSYEQYF. The CDR3, as DNA: TGCGCCAGCAGCCAAGAAGGACAGCTTTCCTACGAGCAGTACTTC.

This clone was seen ten or more times. The chain uses TRBV7-2 and TRBJ2-1; D remains ambiguous. Germline V gene data show CDR1 as SGHTA and CDR2 as FQGNSA. V was pared by 2 bases and J by 6 bases, with 8 bases between. CDR3 length: 13 amino acids. The CDR3 loop is CASSLLHSNEQFF. The DNA for the CDR3 is TGTGCCAGCAGCTTACTGCACAGCAATGAGCAGTTCTTC.

For this clone: A read error is the likely source, as a far larger clone sits one nucleotide away. The rearrangement joins TRBV10-3 to TRBJ2-7, with D perhaps matching TRBD1 (6 bases). This CDR3 has 13 amino acids. Germline lookup yields CDR1 ENHRY and CDR2 SYGVKD. CDR3 DNA: TGTGCCATCAAGGGACAACGCGATTACGAGCAGTGCTTC. It encodes CAIKGQRDYEQCF.

The rearrangement joins TRBV7-6 to TRBJ2-1; D is unresolved. This CDR3 is 13 amino acids long. Germline CDR1 is SGHVS and CDR2 is FNYEAQ. Trimming pared 3 bases from V and 6 bases from J, leaving 9 bases between. Here the CDR3 DNA reads TGTGCCAGCAGCTTCTTCCAGTTCAATGAGCAGTTCTTC. The encoded protein is CASSFFQFNEQFF.

V and J are TRBV7-6 and TRBJ2-1; 9 bases align to TRBD1. Trimming cost V 5 bases and J 4 bases; bases outside gene matches: 6. This CDR3 has 15 amino acids. The germline gives CDR1 SGHVS, CDR2 FNYEAQ. CDR3 residues: CASSPGQGIYNEQFF. The CDR3 nucleotides read TGTGCCAGCAGCCCCGGACAGGGGATTTACAATGAGCAGTTCTTC.

This clone came up a few times. In nucleotides, the CDR3 is TGTGCCAGCAGCCCCGACCCGGGACTAGCGGGGGGGAAGTACTTC. The encoded protein is CASSPDPGLAGGKYF. The V gene is TRBV13, the J gene TRBJ2-7; 16 nucleotides agree with TRBD2. CDR3 length: 15 amino acids. Germline V gives CDR1 PRHDT, CDR2 FYEKMQ (reference sequence). After removal of 5 bases from V and 11 bases from J, the junction contained 9 bases not matched to a gene.

The rearrangement joins TRBV29-1 to TRBJ2-1; D is perhaps TRBD1 (6 bases). The CDR3 is 13 amino acids. The ends were cut back, 3 bases at V and 5 bases at J, with 11 bases in the middle. Looked up from germline, CDR1 is SQVTM and CDR2 is ANQGSEA. The CDR3 DNA reads TGCAGCGTTGAGACAGGCGAAGACAATGAGCAGTTCTTC. Its protein product is CSVETGEDNEQFF.

As to this clone: The junction does not match germline at one end; this may be a read error. The J gene is TRBJ2-5, the V gene TRBV6-1; D not resolved. Looked up from germline, CDR1 is MNHNS and CDR2 is SASEGT. This CDR3 spans 13 amino acids. This CDR3 is CATSDFLRETQYF. In DNA form, the CDR3 reads TGTGCCACCAGTGATTTTTTACGGGAGACCCAGTACTTC.

The table lists this clone with a few counts. J is TRBJ2-1 and V is TRBV29-1; D is unresolved. The CDR3 is 13 amino acids. The germline CDR1 and CDR2 sequences are SQVTM and ANQGSEA. CDR3 loop: CSVFTSSYNEQFF. The CDR3 DNA sequence: TGCAGTGTTTTCACAAGCTCCTACAATGAGCAGTTCTTC.

This clone has just a few counts. V gene TRBV6-5 combines with J gene TRBJ2-5; TRBD2 matches 11 bases. There are 15 residues in the CDR3. Looked up from germline, CDR1 is MNHEY and CDR2 is SVGAGI. V shed 6 bases and J 4 bases; nucleotides not matched to a gene: 7. The CDR3 coding sequence is TGTGCCAGCAGCTTACTAGCGGGAGCTGGAGAGACCCAGTACTTC. It codes for CASSLLAGAGETQYF.

In this sample, this clone is medium-sized. CDR3 amino acids: CASSLPGLGPTQYF. As DNA, the CDR3 is TGTGCCAGCAGCTTACCGGGACTAGGGCCTACGCAGTATTTT. V and J are TRBV7-2 and TRBJ2-3; 8 bases fit TRBD2. CDR1 is SGHTA and CDR2 is FQGNSA in the germline V gene. CDR3 size: 14 residues. V trimming: 2 bases; J trimming: 8 bases; junction bases outside the gene matches: 6.

This clone was counted between two and nine times. The rearrangement joins TRBV12-2 to TRBJ1-4; the table's TRBD1 call for D was not verified on the DNA. TRBV12-2 is shown as a pseudogene. The CDR3 totals 20 residues. The CDR3 spells CASRLVIEGHRRELMKKLFF. As DNA, the CDR3 is TGTGCAAGTCGCTTAGTTATCGAGGGACACCGAAGGGAACTAATGAAAAAACTGTTTTTT.